These 5 T cell receptor beta chains were sequenced from one sample in a study of T cell responses to AZD1222 COVID-19 vaccine (dated by TCRdb to the early 2020s). Receptor amplification or capture employed the immunoSEQ multiplex PCR assay. Not all clones reach the TCRdb copy of this immuneACCESS table, which keeps in-frame sequences only. Checked studies attribute under half of the gap to unresolved V genes and leave the rest unexplained. This sample is represented by tens of thousands of clones; approximately 85% of them were singletons. Around 3.5% of the sample goes to the ten largest clones. The sample's time point label, decoded: about 28 days (+/-7) after the second vaccine dose. This specimen consisted of peripheral blood, obtained 28 days after the second AZD1222 dose. These receptors originate from an adult who received the AZD1222 COVID-19 vaccine.

In DNA, the CDR3 is TGTGCCACCAGTGATTGGGGCCTAGCGGGCACAGATACGCAGTATTTT. Protein sequence: CATSDWGLAGTDTQYF. The chain is built from TRBV24-1 and TRBJ2-3; 7 bases agree with TRBD2. Germline-derived CDR1 and CDR2 are KGHDR and SFDVKD. Trimming cost V 2 bases and J 1 base; bases outside gene matches: 5. The CDR3 runs to 16 residues.

The rearrangement links TRBV30 to TRBJ2-7; the D gene is possibly TRBD1 (5 bases). Looked up from germline, CDR1 is GTSNPN and CDR2 is SVGIG (reference sequence). V shed 1 base and J shed 4 bases, with 5 bases lying between them. The CDR3 totals 11 residues. The CDR3 reads CAWSGQYEQYF. CDR3 sequence (DNA): TGTGCCTGGAGTGGACAGTACGAGCAGTACTTC.

The chain couples TRBV3-1 (or the pseudogene TRBV3-2) to TRBJ2-1; TRBD2 agrees at 14 bases. Germline CDR1 LGHDT, CDR2 YNNKEL (reference sequence). V gave up 0 bases and J gave up 5 bases; unmatched junction bases: 9. The CDR3 totals 19 residues. The CDR3 here is CASSQDERTSGGTHNEQFF. The CDR3 nucleotides are TGTGCCAGCAGCCAAGATGAAAGGACTAGCGGGGGGACCCACAATGAGCAGTTCTTC.

This chain uses TRBV3-1 (or the pseudogene TRBV3-2) with TRBJ1-5; D ambiguous. From germline, CDR1 is LGHDT and CDR2 YNNKEL (reference sequence). Trimming removed 3 bases at V and 4 bases at J, with 7 bases between. The CDR3 contains 13 residues. CDR3 sequence (DNA): TGTGCCAGCAGCCACGGTTTTAATCAGCCCCAGCATTTT. Its translation: CASSHGFNQPQHF.

This clone was picked up a small number of times. This chain's CDR3 is CASNTSGRGNFYNEQFF. CDR3 DNA: TGTGCCAGCAATACTAGCGGGAGGGGTAACTTTTACAATGAGCAGTTCTTC. V usage is TRBV28 and J usage is TRBJ2-1; TRBD2 matches at 13 bases. The CDR3 sequence is 17 residues long. Germline trimming cut 7 bases from V and 4 bases from J; bases unmatched to any gene: 10. Germline assignment: CDR1 MDHEN and CDR2 SYDVKM. Supplemented by reference TRBV28 and TRBJ2-1, the full variable domain reads DVKVTQSSRYLVKRTGEKVFLECVQDMDHENMFWYRQDPGLGLRLIYFSYDVKMKEKGDIPEGYSVSREKKERFSLILESASTNQTSMYLCASNTSGRGNFYNEQFFGPGTRLTVL.